Following are 14 T cell receptor beta chains from one sample sequenced in a study of cytomegalovirus exposure and HLA in healthy donors. The PCR was carried out with 60 Vbeta primers and 13 Jbeta primers. The table came from immunoSEQ multiplex PCR; TCRdb's copy has only in-frame clones and leaves some out. The table includes 100,000 to 150,000 clones, 83% detected once. Sequencing was done on a sample of PBMCs. The receptor source for this set is a man in his late teens or twenties in good health and CMV-seropositive.

The V and J genes are TRBV29-1 and TRBJ2-1, with TRBD1 matching 9 bases. The CDR3 is made up of 12 amino acids. Germline V gene lookup returns CDR1 SQVTM and CDR2 ANQGSEA. The V segment lost 6 bases and the J segment 7 bases; nucleotides outside the gene matches: 4. CDR3 residues: CSVHRGQNEQFF. DNA for the CDR3: TGCAGCGTGCACAGGGGGCAAAATGAGCAGTTCTTC.

This chain uses TRBV4-1 with TRBJ2-1; TRBD2 matches 8 bases. Germline V gene sequence: CDR1 MGHRA, CDR2 YSYEKL. The CDR3 length is 17 residues. The V gene end was trimmed by 3 bases and the J gene end by 8 bases; junction bases not matched to a gene: 15. The CDR3 DNA is TGCGCCAGCAGCCATGGCACTCGTACGGGGGGGCCTCATGAGCAGTTCTTC. Translating gives CASSHGTRTGGPHEQFF.

This sequence joins TRBV7-9 and TRBJ2-1; 8 positions match TRBD2. V shed 11 bases, J shed 0 bases, and the junction held 18 bases outside the gene matches. CDR1 and CDR2 from the germline V gene are SEHNR and FQNEAQ (reference sequence). The CDR3 covers 18 residues. The DNA of the CDR3 is TGTGCCTCACATCCGGGGCTTAGCGGGGCGAGCTCCTACAATGAGCAGTTCTTC. It encodes CASHPGLSGASSYNEQFF.

This rearrangement joins TRBV28 to TRBJ2-7; 7 bases align to TRBD1. V shed 6 bases and J 2 bases; nucleotides not matched to a gene: 10. Per the germline V gene, CDR1 is MDHEN and CDR2 is SYDVKM. This CDR3 is built from 15 residues. This chain's CDR3 is CASSPQQGYTYEQYF. The CDR3 region has the DNA TGTGCCAGCAGCCCCCAACAGGGGTACACCTACGAGCAGTACTTC.

This rearrangement joins TRBV6-5 to TRBJ2-7, with D tentatively TRBD1 (6 bases). CDR1 is MNHEY, CDR2 SVGAGI, per germline. This CDR3 contains 15 residues. Trimming left V 0 bases short and J 2 bases short, with 11 bases between. The DNA for the CDR3 is TGTGCCAGCAGTTACTCTGGGGGCACTACCTACGAGCAGTACTTC. It is translated as CASSYSGGTTYEQYF.

This clone has only a few counts. The chain uses TRBV6-5 and TRBJ2-3; 8 bases map to TRBD2. Germline trimming cut 3 bases from V and 2 bases from J; bases unmatched to any gene: 4. This CDR3 region has 15 residues. CDR1 is MNHEY, CDR2 SVGAGI, per germline. CDR3: CASSYFGGATDTQYF. Here the CDR3 DNA reads TGTGCCAGCAGTTATTTCGGGGGGGCCACAGATACGCAGTATTTT.

The sample holds a few counts of this clone. The chain recombines TRBV4-1 with TRBJ2-6; a weak D match, TRBD1 (5 bases). Germline CDR1 reads MGHRA; CDR2 reads YSYEKL. V was shortened by 4 bases and J by 0 bases, with 13 bases between the two germline ends. CDR3 length equals 17 residues. CDR3 nucleotide sequence: TGCGCCAGCAGCCCCCCGAGTGGGGCCTCTGGGGCCAACGTCCTGACTTTC. This sequence encodes CASSPPSGASGANVLTF.

This clone was seen just once. The chain carries TRBV2 and TRBJ1-4; tentatively, D is TRBD1 (6 bases). The CDR3 has 16 residues. The germline gives CDR1 SNHLY, CDR2 FYNNEI. The ends were cut back, 6 bases at V and 0 bases at J, with 14 bases in the middle. The CDR3 DNA reads as TGTGCCAGCAGGAGACAGGACGGGGCAACTAATGAAAAACTGTTTTTT. Encoded protein: CASRRQDGATNEKLFF.

The rearrangement links TRBV2 to TRBJ1-2; D uncertain. The germline V and J ends were trimmed by 4 bases and 8 bases, with 23 bases remaining between them. Germline V gene sequence: CDR1 SNHLY, CDR2 FYNNEI. CDR3 length: 16 amino acids. The CDR3 sequence: CASSGARDPPFWGYTF. CDR3 bases: TGTGCCAGCAGTGGAGCTCGGGATCCCCCCTTCTGGGGCTACACCTTC.

This clone was detected once. The chain joins TRBV6-1 to TRBJ2-1, with 9 positions matching TRBD2. J lost 4 bases, V lost 4 bases, and 5 bases had no gene match. The V gene's germline CDR1 is MNHNS and CDR2 SASEGT. CDR3 size: 15 residues. The CDR3 reads CASSGLAELYNEQFF. The DNA for the CDR3 is TGTGCCAGCAGTGGACTAGCGGAACTATACAATGAGCAGTTCTTC.

This rearrangement joins TRBV7-2 to TRBJ2-5; 10 positions match TRBD1. V was clipped by 4 bases and J by 5 bases; unmatched bases: 7. Germline values: CDR1 SGHTA, CDR2 FQGNSA. The CDR3 has 15 residues. CDR3 in DNA: TGTGCCAGCAGCTCGGCCGGGACAGGGGTGGAGACCCAGTACTTC. Translating gives CASSSAGTGVETQYF.

The chain recombines TRBV4-1 with TRBJ2-1, with a possible D match to TRBD1 (6 bases). The CDR3 spans 15 residues. V gave up 3 bases and J gave up 5 bases, with 14 bases separating them. In germline, CDR1 is MGHRA, CDR2 YSYEKL. The CDR3, as DNA: TGCGCCAGCAGCCAGTCCTCCGGGACAAACAATGAGCAGTTCTTC. Translated, it gives CASSQSSGTNNEQFF.

The chain has TRBV4-2 and TRBJ2-1; 7 bases are a match to TRBD2. Germline V gene lookup returns CDR1 LGHNA and CDR2 YNFKEQ. The CDR3 is made up of 16 amino acids. J gave up 6 bases and V 4 bases, and 12 bases lay outside the gene matches. CDR3 sequence reads: CASSPSQRGPFNEQFF. The CDR3 DNA reads TGTGCCAGCAGCCCGTCCCAGCGGGGACCTTTCAATGAGCAGTTCTTC.

V and J are TRBV5-6 and TRBJ2-7, with TRBD1 matching over 8 bases. The V gene's germline CDR1 is SGHDT and CDR2 YYEEEE. The CDR3 has 14 amino acids. With 2 bases clipped from V and 2 bases from J, the junction kept 3 bases outside the gene matches. In nucleotides, the CDR3 is TGTGCCAGCAGCTTCGGACAGGGTACCTACGAGCAGTACTTC. It is translated as CASSFGQGTYEQYF.